What follows is one T cell receptor (beta chain) and its context. The table lists this clonotype with many counts. Its antigen is currently not known. No base-level quality is on record; no much larger clone is a single base apart. This sample stems from a study of blood T cells in healthy people across ages (dated by TCRdb to the mid-2010s). General notes on the study: In model experiments, template switching captured about one uniquely barcoded TCR beta cDNA molecule for every two T cells. Two additional independent replicas of 1 million unique cDNA reads from the same blood draw were analyzed for two donors (one aged 18 to 30 and one aged 80 or older). To avoid experimental bias, donors of different ages were randomly spread across the sequencing lanes. The donors were divided into four age groups: young (average 16 years), middle-aged (approximately 41), aged (approximately 64) and long-lived (about 84). The study measured age-related changes in TCR beta repertoire diversity using deep sequencing normalized with unique cDNA molecular identifiers.

Receptors were amplified or captured by 5' RACE. The run used an Illumina HiSeq 2500. A second PCR of about 6 to 12 cycles was performed with a sample-barcoded 5' primer and a J-beta primer mix. A template-switch 5' adaptor carrying 12 random nucleotides introduced a unique molecular identifier onto each TCR beta cDNA molecule. Each sample yielded at least 2.5 million CDR3-containing paired-end reads. First-strand cDNA synthesis was performed from all RNA using the Mint cDNA synthesis kit, with priming by a TRBC-specific oligonucleotide. Following uracil-DNA glycosylase treatment, a first 18-cycle PCR with universal primers M1SS and BC2_uni_R was performed on all cDNA. Regarding the original processing steps: For normalization, 1 million high-quality reads, each with a distinct molecular identifier, were randomly selected from each sample. Instead of being binned into consensus sequences, reads with shared molecular identifiers were discarded. MiTCR, set to a Q25 quality threshold and the strictest error-elimination algorithm, was used for CDR3 identification, clonotype clustering and error correction. A nonparametric unseen species model with Euler transformation was used to estimate a lower bound on total TCR beta diversity. Through fastp at Q25 and MiXCR, TCRdb rebuilt clones from the public reads, retaining in-frame beta chains. When rows share a CDR3 protein, they turn into one entry using the most common DNA and genes. The V and J calls come from TCRdb's annotation, not from the publication. The sample table records about 800,000 distinct CDR3 sequences; more than 35% of these occur just once. 15% to 20% of the sample is taken by the ten largest.

The CDR3 contains 14 residues, cysteine and phenylalanine counted. Of all the DNA, just the CDR3 is kept, 42 bases in frame from base 1. V and J lose 0 bases and 4 bases, and a span of 12 bases separates them. From the germline V gene (reference sequence), CDR1 is DFQATT and CDR2 is SNEGSKA. Systemically healthy Caucasian individuals from Russia, some 38 in total and aged about 6 to 100 years, were included as donors. Around 10 milliliters of peripheral blood were collected from each donor into EDTA-treated Vacutainer tubes. Ficoll-Paque density-gradient centrifugation was used to isolate PBMCs, with at least 7 million obtained per sample. Trizol reagent was used to extract total RNA from PBMCs, with at least 6 micrograms per sample. The percentages of naive CD45RAhigh/CD27high T cells were determined by flow cytometry on a PBMC aliquot from every donor. General findings and caveats noted by the study authors: Because donor CMV infection status was unknown, age-related changes in expanded clonotypes were potentially confounded. Compared with the aged group, the long-lived group had more naive CD4+ T cells, fewer expanded clones and increased TCR diversity, suggesting age selection. Observed TCR beta diversity per million T cells fell roughly linearly with age, and a significant reduction was already apparent by age roughly 40. The percentage of naive T cells measured by flow cytometry correlated strongly with observed TCR beta diversity. Because profiling used bulk unsorted PBMCs, naive and antigen-experienced compartments could not be compared conclusively. Estimates of total diversity based on one million sequenced T cells were considered lower bounds and underestimates.

The sequence links TRBV20-1 to TRBJ2-5; the D region possibly corresponds to TRBD2 (5 bases align). The sequence was collected from a man older than 75 in good health. Sequencing was done on a sample of blood. The DNA is as follows: TGCAGTGCTAGAGACTCGGTCAGCGGAGAGACCCAGTACTTC. This gives the protein CSARDSVSGETQYF.